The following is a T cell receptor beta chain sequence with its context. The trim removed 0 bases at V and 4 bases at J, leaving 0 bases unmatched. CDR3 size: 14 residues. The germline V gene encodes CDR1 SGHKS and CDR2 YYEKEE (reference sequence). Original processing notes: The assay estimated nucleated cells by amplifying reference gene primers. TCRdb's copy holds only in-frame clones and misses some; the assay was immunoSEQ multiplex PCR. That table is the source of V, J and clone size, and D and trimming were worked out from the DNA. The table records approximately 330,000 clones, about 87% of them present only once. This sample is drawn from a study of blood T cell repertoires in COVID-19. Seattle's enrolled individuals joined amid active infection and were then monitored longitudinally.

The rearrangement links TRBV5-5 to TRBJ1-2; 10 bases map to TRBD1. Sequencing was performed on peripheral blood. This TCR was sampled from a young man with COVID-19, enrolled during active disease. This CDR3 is CASSLGTGGYGYTF. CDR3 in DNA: TGTGCCAGCAGCTTGGGGACAGGGGGCTATGGCTACACCTTC.